This T cell receptor (beta chain) was captured by sequencing in a study of Graves' ophthalmopathy and Graves' hyperthyroidism (dated by TCRdb to about 2018). Concerning the study at large: Peripheral blood was collected at initial diagnosis, before any treatment. The study used signatures of the TCR beta repertoire to tell Graves' ophthalmopathy apart from Graves' hyperthyroidism and to predict which patients would progress to ophthalmopathy. In total, 135 blood samples were TCR-sequenced: 43 ophthalmopathy, under 85 hyperthyroidism and some 17 hyperthyroidism-to-ophthalmopathy patients. A discovery set of 95 to 100 patients (under 45 ophthalmopathy, 55 to 60 stable hyperthyroidism) was enrolled to explore V-J signatures distinguishing ophthalmopathy from hyperthyroidism. An independent validation cohort was composed of some 18 hyperthyroidism patients and more than 15 patients who later progressed from hyperthyroidism to ophthalmopathy. In a handful of hyperthyroidism patients, the T-cell repertoire of thyroid tissue was compared with the T-cell repertoire of blood. Following sample collection, hyperthyroidism patients were given methimazole at a starting dose of 30 mg daily, and ophthalmopathy patients were given high-dose intravenous methylprednisolone. The 95 to 100 discovery patients were divided at random into training and test sets in a 7:3 ratio. Overall results and qualifications from the work: The 13-signature model separated ophthalmopathy from stable hyperthyroidism with roughly 90% sensitivity and about 84% specificity in cross-validation, and 80%/75% in the test set. Sample size was not statistically predetermined, and group allocation was not concealed from the investigators. Most expanded thyroid clonotypes with frequency above 0.001 were also detected in blood, suggesting blood repertoires may reflect the thyroid immune response. In validation, the model predicted ophthalmopathy progression with about 71% sensitivity and roughly 72% specificity; roughly 12 predicted patients were CT-confirmed with GO in a median of about 7.1 months.

TCR beta CDR3 regions were amplified from RNA transcripts for repertoire sequencing. The first round of RT-PCR was done with HTBI primers and the Qiagen OneStep RT-PCR kit, and was followed by a second round of multiplex PCR, then size selection and purification. The libraries underwent paired-end sequencing with 100 bp reads on an Illumina HiSeq2000. The authors' pipeline ran thus. Reads were processed with SOAPnuke, discarding reads with adapters, uncalled bases, mean Phred below 15, or no exact constant-primer or identifier match. High-quality paired reads were merged with COPE v1.2.5. Unique nucleotide sequences were defined as clonotypes and aligned to IMGT TRB V, D and J references using MiTCR v1.1. Analysis was restricted to V-J combinations with a frequency above 0.0001, which covered about 99% of repertoires. For each V-J combination, a TCR clonal expansion and chaos score was defined as the ratio of F50 clonal expansion to chaos observed in the TCRdist matrix. Welch's t-statistics and random forest were used to reduce features to about 14 V-J combinations, which were fed into a naive Bayes classifier. Thyroid-blood repertoire similarity was quantified with the Morisita-Horn index. In TCRdb, the public reads were trimmed at Q25 with fastp and aligned with MiXCR, with productive beta chains retained. Here each entry gathers all rows of one CDR3 protein and keeps the most common genes and DNA. The V and J calls here are based on TCRdb, not the publication. The sample records 350,000 to 400,000 distinct CDR3 sequences, 15% of which are singletons. Jointly, the top ten make up roughly 7% of the sample.

The junction shows trimming of 5 bases on V and 6 bases on J, plus 16 bases between the germline ends. According to the germline V gene, CDR1 reads SGHAT and CDR2 reads FQNNGV. From its cysteine to its phenylalanine, the CDR3 spans 15 amino acids. This entry keeps only the CDR3 DNA: 45 bases, framed from base 1. Hyperthyroidism was defined as stable when no progression to ophthalmopathy occurred within 18 months of follow-up. The hyperthyroidism patients were 18 to 65 years old and newly diagnosed, with a disease duration of less than 2 months. Patients were excluded if they had other autoimmune diseases, uncontrolled infections, pregnancy or lactation. Diagnosis relied on clinical symptoms, serum thyroxine, TRAb, thyroid ultrasound and orbital computed tomography. Using Ficoll-Paque density gradient centrifugation, PBMCs were isolated from 8.5 to 10 ml of fresh peripheral blood. Total RNA was extracted using Trizol reagent, and RNA quality was checked on an Agilent 2100 Bioanalyzer.

This clonotype was counted many times. Its antigen is unknown. No base qualities exist here, and no much larger clone lies one base off it. Specimen: peripheral blood. The chain is made from TRBV11-2 and TRBJ2-2; TRBD2 is perhaps the D gene, given 5 matching bases. This TCR derives from a woman between 18 and 29 years old with stable Graves' hyperthyroidism. Donor details come from another sample of the same person, matched by shared clones. The bases read TGTGCCAGCAGCCGGACCCAAGCGGCGGCCGGGGAGCTGTTTTTT. Its protein reads: CASSRTQAAAGELFF.